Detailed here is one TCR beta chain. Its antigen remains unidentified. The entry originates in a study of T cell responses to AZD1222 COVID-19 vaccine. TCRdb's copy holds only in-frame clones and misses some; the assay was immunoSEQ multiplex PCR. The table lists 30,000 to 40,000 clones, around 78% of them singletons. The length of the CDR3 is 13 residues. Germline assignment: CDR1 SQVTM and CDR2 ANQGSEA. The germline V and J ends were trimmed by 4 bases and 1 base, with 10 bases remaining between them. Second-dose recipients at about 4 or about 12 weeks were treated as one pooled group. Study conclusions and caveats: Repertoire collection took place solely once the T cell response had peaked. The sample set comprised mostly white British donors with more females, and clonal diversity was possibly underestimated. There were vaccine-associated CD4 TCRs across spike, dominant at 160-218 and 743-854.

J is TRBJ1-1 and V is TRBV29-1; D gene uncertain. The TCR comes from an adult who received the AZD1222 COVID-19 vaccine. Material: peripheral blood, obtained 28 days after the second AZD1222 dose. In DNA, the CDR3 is TGCAGCGTTGTTGTCGTGGAGAACACTGAAGCTTTCTTT. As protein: CSVVVVENTEAFF.